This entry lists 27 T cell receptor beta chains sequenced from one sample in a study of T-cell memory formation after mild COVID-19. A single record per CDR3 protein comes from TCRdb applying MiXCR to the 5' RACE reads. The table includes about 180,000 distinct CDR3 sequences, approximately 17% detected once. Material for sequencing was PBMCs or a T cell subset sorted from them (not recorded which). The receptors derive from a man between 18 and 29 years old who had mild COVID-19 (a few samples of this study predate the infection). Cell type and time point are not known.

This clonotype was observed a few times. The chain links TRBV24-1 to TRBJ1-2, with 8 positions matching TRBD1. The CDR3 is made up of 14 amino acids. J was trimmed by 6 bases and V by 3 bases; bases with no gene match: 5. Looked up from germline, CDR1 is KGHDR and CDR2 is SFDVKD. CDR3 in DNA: TGTGCCACCAGTGATCCAGGGGGCGGAAATGGCTACACCTTC. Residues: CATSDPGGGNGYTF.

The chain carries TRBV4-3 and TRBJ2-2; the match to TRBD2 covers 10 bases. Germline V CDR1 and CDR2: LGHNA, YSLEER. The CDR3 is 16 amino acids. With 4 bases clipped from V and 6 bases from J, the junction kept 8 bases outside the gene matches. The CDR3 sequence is CASSLALAGLPGELFF. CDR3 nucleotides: TGCGCCAGCAGCCTAGCACTAGCGGGGTTACCCGGGGAGCTGTTTTTT.

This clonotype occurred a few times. The CDR3 sequence is CASSVDYRGPEQYF. Here the CDR3 DNA reads TGTGCCAGCAGCGTAGATTACAGGGGGCCCGAGCAGTACTTC. J is TRBJ2-7 and V is TRBV9; 9 bases map to TRBD1. CDR1 is SGDLS and CDR2 is YYNGEE in the germline V gene. The CDR3 length is 14 residues. The V gene end was trimmed by 0 bases and the J gene end by 6 bases; junction bases not matched to a gene: 4.

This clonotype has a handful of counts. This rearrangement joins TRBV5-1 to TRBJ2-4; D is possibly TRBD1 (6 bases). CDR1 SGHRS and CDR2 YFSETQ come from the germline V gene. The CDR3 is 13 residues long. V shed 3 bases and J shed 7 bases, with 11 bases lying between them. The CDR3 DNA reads TGCGCCAGCAGCTGGACAGCTGAGAACATTCAGTACTTC. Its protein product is CASSWTAENIQYF. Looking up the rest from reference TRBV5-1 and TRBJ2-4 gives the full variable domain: KAGVTQTPRYLIKTRGQQVTLSCSPISGHRSVSWYQQTPGQGLQFLFEYFSETQRNKGNFPGRFSGRQFSNSRSEMNVSTLELGDSALYLCASSWTAENIQYFGAGTRLSVL.

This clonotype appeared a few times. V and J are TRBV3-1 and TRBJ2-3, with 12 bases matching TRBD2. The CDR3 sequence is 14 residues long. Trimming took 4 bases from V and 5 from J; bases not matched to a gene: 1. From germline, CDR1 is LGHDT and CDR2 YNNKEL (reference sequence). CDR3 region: CASSRLAGEDTQYF. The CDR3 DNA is TGTGCCAGCAGCCGACTAGCGGGGGAAGATACGCAGTATTTT.

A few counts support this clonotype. The CDR3 here is CASRKRGGIDYEQYV. DNA of the CDR3: TGTGCCAGCAGAAAAAGGGGGGGAATAGATTACGAGCAGTACGTC. The gene calls are TRBV27 and TRBJ2-7; the D gene is possibly TRBD2 (7 bases). Germline lookup yields CDR1 MNHEY and CDR2 SMNVEV (reference sequence). This CDR3 is built from 15 residues. The germline V and J ends were trimmed by 6 bases and 4 bases, with 19 bases remaining between them.

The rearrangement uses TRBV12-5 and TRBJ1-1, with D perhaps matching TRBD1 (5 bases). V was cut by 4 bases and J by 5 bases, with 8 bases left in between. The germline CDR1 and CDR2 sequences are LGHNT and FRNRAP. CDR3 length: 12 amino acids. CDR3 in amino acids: CASGSQGTEAFF. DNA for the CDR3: TGTGCTAGTGGTTCCCAGGGAACTGAAGCTTTCTTT.

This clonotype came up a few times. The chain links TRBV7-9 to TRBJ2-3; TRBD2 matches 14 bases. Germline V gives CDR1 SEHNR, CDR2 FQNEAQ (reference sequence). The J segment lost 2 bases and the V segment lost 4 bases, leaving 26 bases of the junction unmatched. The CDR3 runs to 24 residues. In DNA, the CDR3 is TGTGCCAGCAGCTCGCCCCCCGCCCGGCCCGGACTAGCGGGGGGCCCACCCTTCACAGATACGCAGTATTTT. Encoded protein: CASSSPPARPGLAGGPPFTDTQYF.

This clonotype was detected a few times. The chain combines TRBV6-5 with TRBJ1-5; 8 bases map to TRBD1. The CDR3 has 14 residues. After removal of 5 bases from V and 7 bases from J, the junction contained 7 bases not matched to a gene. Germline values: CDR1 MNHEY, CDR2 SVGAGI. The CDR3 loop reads CASSRGTGDQPQHF. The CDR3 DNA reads TGTGCCAGCAGTCGCGGGACAGGAGACCAGCCCCAGCATTTT.

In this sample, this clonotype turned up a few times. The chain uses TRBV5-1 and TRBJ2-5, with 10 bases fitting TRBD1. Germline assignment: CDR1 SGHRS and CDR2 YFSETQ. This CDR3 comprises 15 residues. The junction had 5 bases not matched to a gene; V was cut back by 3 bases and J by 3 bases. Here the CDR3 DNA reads TGCGCCAGCAGCTGGGCCGGGACAGGGGAAGAGACCCAGTACTTC. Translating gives CASSWAGTGEETQYF.

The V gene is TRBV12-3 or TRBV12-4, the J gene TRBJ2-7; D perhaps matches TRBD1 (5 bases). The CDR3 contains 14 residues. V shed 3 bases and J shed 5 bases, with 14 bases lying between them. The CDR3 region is CASSFGAGLHEQYF. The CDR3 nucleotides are TGTGCCAGCAGTTTTGGGGCAGGGCTGCACGAGCAGTACTTC.

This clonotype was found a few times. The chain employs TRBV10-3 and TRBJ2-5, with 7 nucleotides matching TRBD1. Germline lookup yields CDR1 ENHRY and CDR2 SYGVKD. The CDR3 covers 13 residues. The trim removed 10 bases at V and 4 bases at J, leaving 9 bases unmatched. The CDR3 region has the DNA TGTGCCACCACAGGGGCGGTCGGAGAGACCCAGTACTTC. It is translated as CATTGAVGETQYF.

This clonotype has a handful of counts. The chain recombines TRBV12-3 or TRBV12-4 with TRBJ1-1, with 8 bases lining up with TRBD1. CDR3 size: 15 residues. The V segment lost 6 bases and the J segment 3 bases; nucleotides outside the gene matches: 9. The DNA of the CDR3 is TGTGCCAGCAGACCCGGACAGGGCTGGGACACTGAAGCTTTCTTT. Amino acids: CASRPGQGWDTEAFF.

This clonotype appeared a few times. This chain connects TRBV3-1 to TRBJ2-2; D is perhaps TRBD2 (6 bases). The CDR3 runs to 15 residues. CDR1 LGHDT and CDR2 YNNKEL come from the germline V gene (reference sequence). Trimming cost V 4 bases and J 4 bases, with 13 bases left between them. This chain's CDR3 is CASSPRLVSTGELFF. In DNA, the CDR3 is TGTGCCAGCAGCCCCCGACTAGTGAGCACCGGGGAGCTGTTTTTT.

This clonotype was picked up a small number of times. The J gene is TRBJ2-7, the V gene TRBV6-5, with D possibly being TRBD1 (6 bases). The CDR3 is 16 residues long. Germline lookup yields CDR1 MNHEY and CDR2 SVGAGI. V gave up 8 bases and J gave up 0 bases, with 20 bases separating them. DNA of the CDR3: TGTGCCAGCTCTCCTACGGGGACACTGAGCTCCTACGAGCAGTACGTC. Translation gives CASSPTGTLSSYEQYV.

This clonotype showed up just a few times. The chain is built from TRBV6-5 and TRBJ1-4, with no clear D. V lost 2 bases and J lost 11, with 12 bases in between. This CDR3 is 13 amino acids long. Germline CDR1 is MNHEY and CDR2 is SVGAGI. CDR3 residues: CASSYSVGNKLFF. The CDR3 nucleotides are TGTGCCAGCAGTTACAGTGTGGGAAACAAACTGTTTTTT.

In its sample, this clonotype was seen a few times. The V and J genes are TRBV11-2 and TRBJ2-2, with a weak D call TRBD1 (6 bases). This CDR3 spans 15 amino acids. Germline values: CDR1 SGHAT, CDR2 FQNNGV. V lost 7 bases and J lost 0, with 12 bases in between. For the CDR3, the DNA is TGTGCCAGCAACAACAGGGTGACGAACACCGGGGAGCTGTTTTTT. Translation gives CASNNRVTNTGELFF. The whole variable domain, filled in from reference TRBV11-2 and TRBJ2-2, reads EAGVAQSPRYKIIEKRQSVAFWCNPISGHATLYWYQQILGQGPKLLIQFQNNGVVDDSQLPKDRFSAERLKGVDSTLKIQPAKLEDSAVYLCASNNRVTNTGELFFGEGSRLTVL.

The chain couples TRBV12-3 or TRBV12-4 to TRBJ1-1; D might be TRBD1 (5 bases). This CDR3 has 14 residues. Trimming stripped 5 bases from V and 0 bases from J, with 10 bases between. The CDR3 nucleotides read TGTGCCAGCAGTACCACGGGGCTGAACACTGAAGCTTTCTTT. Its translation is CASSTTGLNTEAFF.

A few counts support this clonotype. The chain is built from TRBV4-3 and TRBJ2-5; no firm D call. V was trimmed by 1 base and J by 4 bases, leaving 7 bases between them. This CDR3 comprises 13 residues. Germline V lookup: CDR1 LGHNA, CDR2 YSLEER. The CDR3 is CASSQVARETQYF. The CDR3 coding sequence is TGCGCCAGCAGCCAAGTTGCCAGAGAGACCCAGTACTTC.

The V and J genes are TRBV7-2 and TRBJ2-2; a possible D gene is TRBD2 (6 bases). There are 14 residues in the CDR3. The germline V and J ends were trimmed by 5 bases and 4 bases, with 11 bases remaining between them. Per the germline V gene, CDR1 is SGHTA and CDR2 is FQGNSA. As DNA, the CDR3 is TGTGCCAGCAGCCGAGAGCGGGCCACCGGGGAGCTGTTTTTT. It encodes CASSRERATGELFF.

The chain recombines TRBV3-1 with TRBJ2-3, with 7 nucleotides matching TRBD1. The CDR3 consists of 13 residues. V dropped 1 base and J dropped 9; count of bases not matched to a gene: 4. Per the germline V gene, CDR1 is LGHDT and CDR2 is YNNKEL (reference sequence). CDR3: CASSQGTGDTQYF. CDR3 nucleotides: TGTGCCAGCAGCCAAGGGACAGGCGACACGCAGTATTTT.

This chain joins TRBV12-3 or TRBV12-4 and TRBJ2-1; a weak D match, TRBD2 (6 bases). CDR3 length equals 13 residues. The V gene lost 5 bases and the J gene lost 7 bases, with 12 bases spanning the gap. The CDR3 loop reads CASSPVLANEQFF. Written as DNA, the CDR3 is TGTGCCAGCAGTCCCGTTCTAGCGAATGAGCAGTTCTTC.

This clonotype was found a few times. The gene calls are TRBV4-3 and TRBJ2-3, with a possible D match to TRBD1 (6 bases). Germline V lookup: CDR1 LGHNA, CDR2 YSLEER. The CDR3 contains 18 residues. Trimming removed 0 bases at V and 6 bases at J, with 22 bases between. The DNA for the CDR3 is TGCGCCAGCAGCCAAGATGTCGTGCGGCCATCTCAGGGGGATACGCAGTATTTT. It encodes CASSQDVVRPSQGDTQYF.

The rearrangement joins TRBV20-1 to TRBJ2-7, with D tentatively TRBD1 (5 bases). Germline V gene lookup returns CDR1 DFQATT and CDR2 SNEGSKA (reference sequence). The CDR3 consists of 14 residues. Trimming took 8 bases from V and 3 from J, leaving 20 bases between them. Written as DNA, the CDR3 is TGCAGTACACAGGCTAGGACCAATCTCTACGAGCAGTACGTC. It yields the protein CSTQARTNLYEQYV.

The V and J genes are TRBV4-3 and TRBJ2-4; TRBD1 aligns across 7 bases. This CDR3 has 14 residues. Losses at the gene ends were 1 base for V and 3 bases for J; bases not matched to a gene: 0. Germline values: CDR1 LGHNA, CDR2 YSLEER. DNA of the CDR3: TGCGCCAGCAGCCAAGGGACAGGCAAAAACATTCAGTACTTC. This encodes CASSQGTGKNIQYF.

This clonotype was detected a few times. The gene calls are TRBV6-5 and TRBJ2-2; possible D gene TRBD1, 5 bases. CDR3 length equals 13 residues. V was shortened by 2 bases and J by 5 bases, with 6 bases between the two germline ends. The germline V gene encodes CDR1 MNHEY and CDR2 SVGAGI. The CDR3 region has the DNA TGTGCCAGCAGTTACAGGGGAACCGGGGAGCTGTTTTTT. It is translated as CASSYRGTGELFF.

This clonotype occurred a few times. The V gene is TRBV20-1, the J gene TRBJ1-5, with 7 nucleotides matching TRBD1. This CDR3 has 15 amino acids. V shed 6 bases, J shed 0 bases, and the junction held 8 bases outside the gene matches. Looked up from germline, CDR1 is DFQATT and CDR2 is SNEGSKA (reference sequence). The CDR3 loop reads CSARGDSLSNQPQHF. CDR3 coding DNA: TGCAGTGCAAGGGGGGACAGCCTTAGCAATCAGCCCCAGCATTTT.